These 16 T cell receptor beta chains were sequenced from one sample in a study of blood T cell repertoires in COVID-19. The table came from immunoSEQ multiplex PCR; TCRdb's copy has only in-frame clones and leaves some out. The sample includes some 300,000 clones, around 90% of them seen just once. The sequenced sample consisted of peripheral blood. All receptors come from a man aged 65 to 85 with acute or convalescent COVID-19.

DNA of the CDR3: TGTGCCAGCAGCGACCACGGGCTCAGGGGGATGGCGGCCAAAAACATTCAGTACTTC. Amino acids: CASSDHGLRGMAAKNIQYF. The rearrangement joins TRBV7-2 to TRBJ2-4; 7 nucleotides line up with TRBD1. The germline CDR1 and CDR2 sequences are SGHTA and FQGNSA. J lost 1 base, V lost 5 bases, and 17 bases had no gene match. The CDR3 has 19 amino acids. Full variable domain (missing parts from reference TRBV7-2 and TRBJ2-4): GAGVSQSPSNKVTEKGKDVELRCDPISGHTALYWYRQSLGQGLEFLIYFQGNSAPDKSGLPSDRFSAERTGGSVSTLTIQRTQQEDSAVYLCASSDHGLRGMAAKNIQYFGAGTRLSVL.

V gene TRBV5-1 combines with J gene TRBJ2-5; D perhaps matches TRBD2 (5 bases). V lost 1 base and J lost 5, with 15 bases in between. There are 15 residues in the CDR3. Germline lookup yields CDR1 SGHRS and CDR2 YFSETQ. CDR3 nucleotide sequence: TGCGCCAGCAGCTTGCAAGCGGCAGCCGCTGAGACCCAGTACTTC. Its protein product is CASSLQAAAAETQYF.

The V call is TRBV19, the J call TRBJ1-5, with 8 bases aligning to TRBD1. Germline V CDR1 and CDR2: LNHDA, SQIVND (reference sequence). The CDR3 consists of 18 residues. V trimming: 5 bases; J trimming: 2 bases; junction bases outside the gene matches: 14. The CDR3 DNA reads TGTGCCAGTAGTGGAACCTACGGACAGGGTAACGGCAATCAGCCCCAGCATTTT. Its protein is CASSGTYGQGNGNQPQHF.

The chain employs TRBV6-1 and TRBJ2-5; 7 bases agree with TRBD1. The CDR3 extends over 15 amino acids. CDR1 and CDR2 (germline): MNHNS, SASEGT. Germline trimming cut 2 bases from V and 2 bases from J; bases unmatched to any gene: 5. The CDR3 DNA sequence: TGTGCCAGCAGTGAAAACAGGGGCCAGCAAGAGACCCAGTACTTC. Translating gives CASSENRGQQETQYF.

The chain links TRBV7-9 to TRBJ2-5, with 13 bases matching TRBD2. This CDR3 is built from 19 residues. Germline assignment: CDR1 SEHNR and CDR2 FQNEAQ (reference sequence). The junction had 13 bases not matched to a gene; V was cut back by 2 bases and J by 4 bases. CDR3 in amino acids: CASSLIAPLTSGRGETQYF. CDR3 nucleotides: TGTGCCAGCAGCTTAATAGCGCCTCTTACTAGCGGGAGGGGAGAGACCCAGTACTTC.

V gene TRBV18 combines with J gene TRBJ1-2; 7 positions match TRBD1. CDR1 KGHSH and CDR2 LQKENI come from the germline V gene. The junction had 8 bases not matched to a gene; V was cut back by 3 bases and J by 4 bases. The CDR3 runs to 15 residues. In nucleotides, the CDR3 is TGTGCCAGCTCACCGCGACAGGGAGATATCTATGGCTACACCTTC. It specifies CASSPRQGDIYGYTF.

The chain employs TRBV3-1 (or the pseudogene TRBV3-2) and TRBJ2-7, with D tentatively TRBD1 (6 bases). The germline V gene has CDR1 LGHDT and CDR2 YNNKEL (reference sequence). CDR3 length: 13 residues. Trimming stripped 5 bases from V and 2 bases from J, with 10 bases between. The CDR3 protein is CASSGGRTYEQYF. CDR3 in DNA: TGTGCCAGCAGCGGGGGCAGAACCTACGAGCAGTACTTC.

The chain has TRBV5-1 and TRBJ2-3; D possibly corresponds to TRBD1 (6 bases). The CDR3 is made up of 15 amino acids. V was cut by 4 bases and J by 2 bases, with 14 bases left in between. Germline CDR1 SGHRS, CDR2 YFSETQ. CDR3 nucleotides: TGCGCCAGCAGCCTGGGACACTCGAACACAGATACGCAGTATTTT. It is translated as CASSLGHSNTDTQYF.

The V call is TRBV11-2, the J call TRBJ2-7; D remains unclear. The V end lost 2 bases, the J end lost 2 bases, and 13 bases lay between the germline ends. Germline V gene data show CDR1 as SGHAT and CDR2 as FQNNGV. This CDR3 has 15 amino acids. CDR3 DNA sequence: TGTGCCAGCAGCTTAATCTCCAACACCGCCTACGAGCAGTACTTC. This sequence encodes CASSLISNTAYEQYF.

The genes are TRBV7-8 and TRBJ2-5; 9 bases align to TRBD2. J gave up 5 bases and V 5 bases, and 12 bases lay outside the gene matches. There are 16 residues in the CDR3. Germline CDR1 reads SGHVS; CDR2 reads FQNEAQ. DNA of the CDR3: TGTGCCAGCAGCCGAGGGGGCCTAGCGGGGCGGGAGACCCAGTACTTC. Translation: CASSRGGLAGRETQYF.

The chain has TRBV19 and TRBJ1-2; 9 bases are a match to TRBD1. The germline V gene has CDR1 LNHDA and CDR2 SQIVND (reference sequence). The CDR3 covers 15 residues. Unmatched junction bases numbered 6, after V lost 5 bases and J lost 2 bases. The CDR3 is CASSVGTGRNYGYTF. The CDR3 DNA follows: TGTGCCAGTAGTGTCGGGACAGGGCGAAACTATGGCTACACCTTC.

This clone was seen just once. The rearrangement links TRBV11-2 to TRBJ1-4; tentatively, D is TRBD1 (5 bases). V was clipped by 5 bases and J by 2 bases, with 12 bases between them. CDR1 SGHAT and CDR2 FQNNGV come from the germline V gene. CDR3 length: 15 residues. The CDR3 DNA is TGTGCCAGCAGCGCAAGGGGAGGCACTAATGAAAAACTGTTTTTT. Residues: CASSARGGTNEKLFF.

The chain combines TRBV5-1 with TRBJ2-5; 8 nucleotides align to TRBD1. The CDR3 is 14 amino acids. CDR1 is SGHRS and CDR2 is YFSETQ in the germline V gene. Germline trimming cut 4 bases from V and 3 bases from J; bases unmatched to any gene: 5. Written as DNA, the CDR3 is TGCGCCAGCAGCAGAGGACAGGGTGAAGAGACCCAGTACTTC. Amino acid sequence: CASSRGQGEETQYF.

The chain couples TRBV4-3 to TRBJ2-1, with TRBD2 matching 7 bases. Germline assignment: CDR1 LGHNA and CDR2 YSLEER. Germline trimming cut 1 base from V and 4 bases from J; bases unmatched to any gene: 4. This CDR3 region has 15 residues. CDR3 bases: TGCGCCAGCAGCCAAGGGGCTAGCGGATACAATGAGCAGTTCTTC. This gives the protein CASSQGASGYNEQFF.

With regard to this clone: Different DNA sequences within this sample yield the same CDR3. In DNA form, the CDR3 reads TGTGCCAGCAGCCGACGGGATGGCTACACCTTC. This codes for CASSRRDGYTF. The chain uses TRBV28 and TRBJ1-2; D not certain. CDR3 size: 11 residues. Trimming stripped 6 bases from V and 6 bases from J, with 8 bases between. Germline V CDR1 and CDR2: MDHEN, SYDVKM.

CDR3 DNA: TGTGCCAGCAGCCCCACAAAAGACTATGGCTACACCTTC. It yields the protein CASSPTKDYGYTF. This chain uses TRBV3-1 (or the pseudogene TRBV3-2) with TRBJ1-2; D is unresolved. Germline-derived CDR1 and CDR2 are LGHDT and YNNKEL (reference sequence). V lost 4 bases and J lost 3, with 9 bases in between. This CDR3 region has 13 residues.